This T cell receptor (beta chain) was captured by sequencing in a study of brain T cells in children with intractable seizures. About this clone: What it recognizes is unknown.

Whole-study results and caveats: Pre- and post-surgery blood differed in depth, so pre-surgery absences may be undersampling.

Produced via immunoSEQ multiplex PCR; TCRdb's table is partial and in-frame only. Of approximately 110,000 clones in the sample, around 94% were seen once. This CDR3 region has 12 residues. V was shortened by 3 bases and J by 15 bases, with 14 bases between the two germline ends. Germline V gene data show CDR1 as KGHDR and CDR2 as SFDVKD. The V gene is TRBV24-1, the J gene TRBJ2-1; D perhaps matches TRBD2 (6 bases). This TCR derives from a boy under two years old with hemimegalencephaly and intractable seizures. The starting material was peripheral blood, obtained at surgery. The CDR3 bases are TGTGCCACCAGTGATCTCGGGGAGGCGCCGTTCTTC. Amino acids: CATSDLGEAPFF.